Below are 29 T cell receptor beta chains sequenced from a single sample in a study of shared clonotypes between healthy human individuals (dated by TCRdb to 2019 to 2021). CD8 naive samples were CD45RO-negative cells positively selected for CCR7, giving a CD45RA+CCR7+ population that excluded TemRA cells. The library was built by means of the immunoSEQ multiplex PCR assay. TCRdb retrieved this table from immuneACCESS and kept in-frame rearrangements only. Not all clones are present; in checked studies, unresolved V genes account for under half, and no reason is known for the remainder. Within this sample are around 600,000 clones, with roughly 98% of them counted one time only. 0.3% of the sample is held by the ten biggest clonotypes. Sequencing used naive CD8+ T cells sorted from blood. The sample's cell subset or site label, decoded: CD45RA+CCR7+. Receptors originate from a man between 25 and 39 years old in good health.

The rearrangement uses TRBV10-3 and TRBJ2-7; the match to TRBD1 covers 7 bases. Germline-derived CDR1 and CDR2 are ENHRY and SYGVKD. The CDR3 extends over 15 amino acids. V lost 4 bases and J lost 2; bases outside the gene matches: 8. The CDR3 DNA sequence: TGTGCCATCAGTGGTACAGGACAGGCCCCCTACGAGCAGTACTTC. This codes for CAISGTGQAPYEQYF.

The V call is TRBV18, the J call TRBJ2-2; 14 positions agree with TRBD2. Trimming removed 1 base from V and 6 bases from J; junction bases left unmatched: 1. This CDR3 spans 16 amino acids. Germline V gene lookup returns CDR1 KGHSH and CDR2 LQKENI. The CDR3 DNA follows: TGTGCCAGCTCACCACAGGGACTAGCGGGAGCCGGGGAGCTGTTTTTT. Translating it yields CASSPQGLAGAGELFF.

The DNA of the CDR3 is TGTGCCAGCAGCCTTCTTTTGGGACCGCGGGGGGAGACCCAGTACTTC. Its translation is CASSLLLGPRGETQYF. This sequence joins TRBV7-9 and TRBJ2-5; 7 bases line up with TRBD2. V shed 5 bases, J shed 5 bases, and the junction held 14 bases outside the gene matches. This CDR3 is 16 amino acids long. Germline V gene sequence: CDR1 SEHNR, CDR2 FQNEAQ (reference sequence).

The rearrangement links TRBV6-5 to TRBJ1-4, with 8 bases fitting TRBD1. Trimming at V came to 5 bases and at J to 10 bases, leaving 12 bases not matched to a gene. CDR1 and CDR2 from the germline V gene are MNHEY and SVGAGI. The length of the CDR3 is 15 residues. The CDR3 DNA follows: TGTGCCAGCAGTACCCGGGACAGGACCCTGGTAAAACTGTTTTTT. It encodes CASSTRDRTLVKLFF.

The chain has TRBV4-3 and TRBJ2-1; D perhaps matches TRBD2 (7 bases). Germline values: CDR1 LGHNA, CDR2 YSLEER. V shed 0 bases and J shed 7 bases, with 13 bases lying between them. The CDR3 spans 15 residues. The CDR3 DNA sequence: TGCGCCAGCAGCCAAGATCGGGGGGCGATGAATGAGCAGTTCTTC. This sequence encodes CASSQDRGAMNEQFF.

On this clone itself: Its ends do not fully match the called genes, so a read error is possible. The same CDR3 can be traced to other DNA sequences in this sample. The rearrangement joins TRBV2 to TRBJ2-7, with TRBD2 matching 13 bases. Germline V gene lookup returns CDR1 SNHLY and CDR2 FYNNEI. The CDR3 has 15 amino acids. CDR3 sequence reads: CASSEGLAGVYEQYF. In DNA, the CDR3 is TGTGCCAGCAGCGAAGGACTAGCGGGAGTCTACGAGCAGTACTTC. Complete variable domain (other parts from reference TRBV2 and TRBJ2-7): EPEVTQTPSHQVTQMGQEVILRCVPISNHLYFYWYRQILGQKVEFLVSFYNNEISEKSEIFDDQFSVERPDGSNFTLKIRSTKLEDSAMYFCASSEGLAGVYEQYFGPGTRLTVT.

V is TRBV27 and J is TRBJ1-5; 8 positions match TRBD1. V was clipped by 2 bases and J by 3 bases; unmatched bases: 6. Germline CDR1 MNHEY, CDR2 SMNVEV (reference sequence). This CDR3 is built from 16 residues. The CDR3 DNA reads as TGTGCCAGCAGTTTAACAGGGGGGGATGACAATCAGCCCCAGCATTTT. Its protein is CASSLTGGDDNQPQHF.

The chain has TRBV19 and TRBJ2-1; 7 bases are a match to TRBD1. The CDR3 consists of 13 residues. Germline trimming cut 3 bases from V and 10 bases from J; bases unmatched to any gene: 6. The V gene's germline CDR1 is LNHDA and CDR2 SQIVND (reference sequence). CDR3 in amino acids: CASSIPGTAEQFF. DNA for the CDR3: TGTGCCAGTAGTATCCCCGGGACAGCGGAGCAGTTCTTC.

This clone has only a few counts. This chain uses TRBV2 with TRBJ2-2, with 8 bases matching TRBD2. This CDR3 spans 17 amino acids. Germline V gene sequence: CDR1 SNHLY, CDR2 FYNNEI. V dropped 6 bases and J dropped 3; count of bases not matched to a gene: 12. The CDR3 protein is CASSTPSTGGDTGELFF. Written as DNA, the CDR3 is TGTGCCAGCAGCACGCCTAGTACGGGAGGGGACACCGGGGAGCTGTTTTTT.

Here the CDR3 DNA reads TGTGCCAGCAGCGAATGGGGACAGGACACAGATACGCAGTATTTT. Its translation is CASSEWGQDTDTQYF. The gene calls are TRBV6-1 and TRBJ2-3, with TRBD1 identical over 8 bases. The length of the CDR3 is 15 residues. Germline assignment: CDR1 MNHNS and CDR2 SASEGT. With 6 bases clipped from V and 2 bases from J, the junction kept 7 bases outside the gene matches.

J is TRBJ2-1 and V is TRBV28; 7 bases fit TRBD1. The junction had 17 bases not matched to a gene; V was cut back by 6 bases and J by 6 bases. The CDR3 spans 17 residues. CDR1 and CDR2 from the germline V gene are MDHEN and SYDVKM. CDR3 region: CASRPKFNRGVGNEQFF. The CDR3 coding sequence is TGTGCCAGCAGACCGAAATTTAACAGGGGAGTCGGCAATGAGCAGTTCTTC.

J is TRBJ2-6 and V is TRBV13; D possibly corresponds to TRBD2 (6 bases). Trimming took off 3 bases at V and 1 base at J, with 7 bases between the two ends. The CDR3 runs to 15 residues. Germline CDR1 reads PRHDT; CDR2 reads FYEKMQ (reference sequence). DNA for the CDR3: TGTGCCAGCAGCTTTGGGACTTCTGGGGCCAACGTCCTGACTTTC. It encodes CASSFGTSGANVLTF.

The rearrangement uses TRBV5-1 and TRBJ2-1, with D maybe TRBD1 (6 bases). Germline CDR1 reads SGHRS; CDR2 reads YFSETQ. The CDR3 runs 15 residues. The V gene lost 4 bases and the J gene lost 8 bases, with 19 bases spanning the gap. The CDR3 bases are TGCGCCAGCAGCAGAACCCCCAGGGGCCTAGATGAGCAGTTCTTC. Residues: CASSRTPRGLDEQFF.

Comment on this clone: Other DNA sequences in this sample translate to the same CDR3. The chain employs TRBV27 and TRBJ2-7; no clear D gene. Germline lookup yields CDR1 MNHEY and CDR2 SMNVEV (reference sequence). The V gene lost 3 bases and the J gene lost 1 base, with 7 bases spanning the gap. The CDR3 runs 13 residues. The CDR3 DNA reads as TGTGCCAGCAGTTTCGTTGGATCCTACGAGCAGTACTTC. It is translated as CASSFVGSYEQYF.

The genes are TRBV27 and TRBJ2-5, with D possibly TRBD1 on 8 matching bases. The CDR3 is 15 residues long. The V and J ends lost 6 bases and 5 bases respectively, with 19 bases between them. CDR1 and CDR2 from the germline V gene are MNHEY and SMNVEV (reference sequence). The CDR3 spells CASSQTGEGGETQYF. The CDR3 nucleotides are TGTGCCAGCAGCCAGACAGGGGAGGGGGGTGAGACCCAGTACTTC.

The V call is TRBV6-4, the J call TRBJ1-1; no clear D. This CDR3 comprises 13 residues. Germline V gene data show CDR1 as MRHNA and CDR2 as SNTAGT. The ends were cut back, 5 bases at V and 0 bases at J, with 7 bases in the middle. CDR3 nucleotides: TGTGCCAGCAGTCTCGTGGTGAACACTGAAGCTTTCTTT. Encoded protein: CASSLVVNTEAFF.

The rearrangement uses TRBV7-9 and TRBJ2-7; 9 bases line up with TRBD2. The CDR3 consists of 18 residues. After removal of 0 bases from V and 3 bases from J, the junction contained 12 bases not matched to a gene. Germline loops: CDR1 SEHNR, CDR2 FQNEAQ (reference sequence). Here the CDR3 DNA reads TGTGCCAGCAGCTTAGCGGTGGAATCAAGCGGGAGGCTCTACGAGCAGTACTTC. Its protein product is CASSLAVESSGRLYEQYF.

In its sample, this clone was seen once. The chain employs TRBV7-6 and TRBJ2-3, with TRBD1 as a possible D gene (5 bases). Germline V gene data show CDR1 as SGHVS and CDR2 as FNYEAQ. The V and J ends lost 5 bases and 4 bases respectively, with 16 bases between them. The CDR3 is made up of 15 amino acids. DNA for the CDR3: TGTGCCAGCAGCGAAGAGCTTACAGGCCCAGATACGCAGTATTTT. Encoded protein: CASSEELTGPDTQYF.

This clone was detected once. The V gene is TRBV2, the J gene TRBJ2-7; D gene ambiguous. V lost 1 base and J lost 1, with 8 bases in between. CDR1 SNHLY and CDR2 FYNNEI come from the germline V gene. The length of the CDR3 is 14 residues. CDR3 DNA: TGTGCCAGCAGTGAAGGGTTAGGATCCTACGAGCAGTACTTC. It codes for CASSEGLGSYEQYF. Supplemented by reference TRBV2 and TRBJ2-7, the full variable domain reads EPEVTQTPSHQVTQMGQEVILRCVPISNHLYFYWYRQILGQKVEFLVSFYNNEISEKSEIFDDQFSVERPDGSNFTLKIRSTKLEDSAMYFCASSEGLGSYEQYFGPGTRLTVT.

CDR3 sequence reads: CASSSTSGSYNEQFF. CDR3 in DNA: TGTGCCAGCAGCTCCACTAGCGGGTCCTACAATGAGCAGTTCTTC. The chain has TRBV11-3 and TRBJ2-1; 9 bases are shared with TRBD2. The CDR3 runs to 15 residues. The ends lost 4 bases at V and 1 base at J; junction bases unmatched: 2. The germline V gene has CDR1 SGHNT and CDR2 YENEEA.

The V and J genes are TRBV19 and TRBJ1-1, with D possibly matching TRBD1 (6 bases). Germline V gene sequence: CDR1 LNHDA, CDR2 SQIVND (reference sequence). CDR3 length: 15 amino acids. V dropped 4 bases and J dropped 0 bases, with 12 bases sitting between them. In nucleotides, the CDR3 is TGTGCCAGTAGTAATACAGGGATCATGAACACTGAAGCTTTCTTT. Translating gives CASSNTGIMNTEAFF.

The J gene is TRBJ2-5, the V gene TRBV27, with D perhaps matching TRBD1 (5 bases). Germline loops: CDR1 MNHEY, CDR2 SMNVEV (reference sequence). This CDR3 has 16 residues. The V gene lost 7 bases and the J gene lost 1 base, with 19 bases spanning the gap. For the CDR3, the DNA is TGTGCCAGCAACCCAAGGGGCAGGACCACCCAAGAGACCCAGTACTTC. Its translation is CASNPRGRTTQETQYF.

The chain combines TRBV9 with TRBJ2-1; possibly TRBD1 or TRBD2 for D (5 bases each). The ends were cut back, 6 bases at V and 7 bases at J, with 20 bases in the middle. Per the germline V gene, CDR1 is SGDLS and CDR2 is YYNGEE. The CDR3 contains 15 residues. This CDR3 is CASKRGSSSGNEQFF. Written as DNA, the CDR3 is TGTGCCAGCAAGAGGGGCTCCTCTAGTGGGAATGAGCAGTTCTTC.

This sequence joins TRBV18 and TRBJ2-1, with D perhaps TRBD1 (6 bases). Looked up from germline, CDR1 is KGHSH and CDR2 is LQKENI. V was clipped by 4 bases and J by 7 bases, with 8 bases between them. The CDR3 contains 12 residues. The CDR3 reads CASSQGVNEQFF. CDR3 DNA: TGTGCCAGCTCACAGGGGGTGAATGAGCAGTTCTTC.

This clone was recorded at least ten times. The chain joins TRBV11-2 to TRBJ2-5; 7 bases line up with TRBD2. The germline V gene has CDR1 SGHAT and CDR2 FQNNGV. This CDR3 spans 15 amino acids. With V trimmed by 3 bases and J by 0 bases, 4 bases remained unmatched. The CDR3 here is CASSFWGGHQETQYF. The CDR3 DNA reads TGTGCCAGCAGCTTCTGGGGGGGACACCAAGAGACCCAGTACTTC.

In this sample, this clone turned up once. The gene calls are TRBV7-9 and TRBJ2-7, with D unresolved. The V gene lost 3 bases and the J gene lost 4 bases, with 10 bases spanning the gap. Germline V gene lookup returns CDR1 SEHNR and CDR2 FQNEAQ (reference sequence). This CDR3 spans 13 amino acids. The CDR3 here is CASSLVGVYEQYF. For the CDR3, the DNA is TGTGCCAGCAGCTTGGTTGGGGTATACGAGCAGTACTTC.

The rearrangement uses TRBV5-1 and TRBJ2-7; TRBD1 matches 11 bases. V shed 0 bases and J 6 bases; nucleotides not matched to a gene: 11. Per the germline V gene, CDR1 is SGHRS and CDR2 is YFSETQ. The length of the CDR3 is 17 residues. CDR3 sequence: CASSLDPTGTGGVEQYF. For the CDR3, the DNA is TGCGCCAGCAGCTTGGACCCAACCGGGACAGGGGGTGTCGAGCAGTACTTC. The full variable domain, with the rest looked up from reference TRBV5-1 and TRBJ2-7, is KAGVTQTPRYLIKTRGQQVTLSCSPISGHRSVSWYQQTPGQGLQFLFEYFSETQRNKGNFPGRFSGRQFSNSRSEMNVSTLELGDSALYLCASSLDPTGTGGVEQYFGPGTRLTVT.

This clone was found once. This chain links TRBV4-1 with TRBJ2-7; TRBD1 matches 8 bases. This CDR3 spans 16 amino acids. Trimming took 0 bases from V and 2 from J; bases not matched to a gene: 6. Germline-derived CDR1 and CDR2 are MGHRA and YSYEKL. The DNA for the CDR3 is TGCGCCAGCAGCCAAGATCGAGGACAGGGAACCTACGAGCAGTACTTC. Translated: CASSQDRGQGTYEQYF.

The chain links TRBV11-2 to TRBJ2-7; D unresolved. CDR1 SGHAT and CDR2 FQNNGV come from the germline V gene. V was cut by 3 bases and J by 5 bases, with 8 bases left in between. CDR3 length: 12 residues. The CDR3 coding sequence is TGTGCCAGCAGCTTTAGTATCAACGAGCAGTACTTC. Translation: CASSFSINEQYF.